The 24 T cell receptor beta chains below all came from one sample that was sequenced in a study of T cell changes during pregnancy in multiple sclerosis. Sequencing was performed with immunoSEQ multiplex PCR; in TCRdb, only in-frame clones are kept and a portion is missing. The sample includes 66,000 or so clones, roughly nine tenths of them seen just once. The sequencing used CD8+ T cells from peripheral blood mononuclear cells, collected before pregnancy. All receptors come from a female donor with multiple sclerosis, enrolled in a pregnancy study.

The genes are TRBV19 and TRBJ1-1, with D unclear. The CDR3 spans 13 residues. The V and J ends lost 9 bases and 8 bases respectively, with 19 bases between them. Germline loops: CDR1 LNHDA, CDR2 SQIVND (reference sequence). The CDR3 loop reads CASLDRGGSEAFF. CDR3 DNA: TGTGCCAGCTTAGACCGCGGTGGTTCCGAAGCTTTCTTT.

The J gene is TRBJ1-5, the V gene TRBV30; D is ambiguous. The V end was cut by 1 base, the J end by 4 bases, with 8 bases between. The CDR3 runs to 13 residues. Germline assignment: CDR1 GTSNPN and CDR2 SVGIG (reference sequence). This chain's CDR3 is CAWSDTENQPQHF. The CDR3 bases are TGTGCCTGGAGTGACACAGAGAATCAGCCCCAGCATTTT.

The CDR3 coding sequence is TGTGCCACCAGCAGAGATCGAAGCTTGAACACTGAAGCTTTCTTT. Translating gives CATSRDRSLNTEAFF. V usage is TRBV15 and J usage is TRBJ1-1; unclear D gene. CDR1 is LNHNV and CDR2 is YYDKDF in the germline V gene (reference sequence). Trimming took 0 bases from V and 0 from J, leaving 8 bases between them. The CDR3 is 15 amino acids.

This chain joins TRBV6-1 and TRBJ1-1; D not resolved. V shed 7 bases and J shed 3 bases, with 3 bases lying between them. The V gene's germline CDR1 is MNHNS and CDR2 SASEGT. The CDR3 has 10 amino acids. CDR3 in amino acids: CASIDTEAFF. The CDR3 DNA sequence: TGTGCCAGCATAGACACTGAAGCTTTCTTT.

The chain links TRBV11-2 to TRBJ2-7; no clear D gene. V lost 4 bases, J lost 4 bases, and 11 bases lay in between. The CDR3 length is 13 residues. Germline V CDR1 and CDR2: SGHAT, FQNNGV. CDR3: CASSSIGVYEQYF. The CDR3 region has the DNA TGTGCCAGCAGCTCCATCGGAGTTTACGAGCAGTACTTC.

The chain carries TRBV6-5 and TRBJ1-2; 8 bases are a match to TRBD1. CDR3 length: 15 amino acids. CDR1 is MNHEY and CDR2 is SVGAGI in the germline V gene. V dropped 4 bases and J dropped 1; count of bases not matched to a gene: 5. The CDR3 region is CASSSGQEINYGYTF. The CDR3, as DNA: TGTGCCAGCAGTTCGGGACAGGAGATTAACTATGGCTACACCTTC.

This clone appeared once. The chain couples TRBV7-3 to TRBJ2-3; TRBD1 is a possible D gene (5 bases). Germline CDR1 and CDR2: SGHTA and FQGTGA. There are 15 residues in the CDR3. V lost 5 bases to trimming and J lost 0 bases, with 12 bases between them. CDR3 in amino acids: CASSHGRASTDTQYF. CDR3 DNA: TGTGCCAGCAGCCATGGCAGGGCGAGCACAGATACGCAGTATTTT. Based on the CDR3 plus reference TRBV7-3 and TRBJ2-3, the full variable domain is GAGVSQTPSNKVTEKGKYVELRCDPISGHTALYWYRQSLGQGPEFLIYFQGTGAADDSGLPNDRFFAVRPEGSVSTLKIQRTERGDSAVYLCASSHGRASTDTQYFGPGTRLTVL.

This CDR3 reads CASSLAWPDMQETQYF. In nucleotides, the CDR3 is TGTGCCAGCAGCTTGGCCTGGCCCGATATGCAAGAGACCCAGTACTTC. This chain joins TRBV5-6 and TRBJ2-5; the D is unclear. The germline CDR1 and CDR2 sequences are SGHDT and YYEEEE. The CDR3 totals 16 residues. V lost 0 bases, J lost 2 bases, and 14 bases lay in between.

This clone was seen once. The genes are TRBV5-6 and TRBJ2-5, with 8 bases matching TRBD2. Germline assignment: CDR1 SGHDT and CDR2 YYEEEE. The CDR3 is 16 amino acids. Unmatched junction bases numbered 9, after V lost 0 bases and J lost 5 bases. The CDR3 loop reads CASSLGVGGAGETQYF. CDR3 in DNA: TGTGCCAGCAGCTTGGGTGTCGGGGGGGCCGGGGAGACCCAGTACTTC.

This chain joins TRBV27 and TRBJ2-4, with 14 bases identical to TRBD2. CDR3 length equals 14 residues. Per the germline V gene, CDR1 is MNHEY and CDR2 is SMNVEV (reference sequence). Germline trimming cut 5 bases from V and 8 bases from J; bases unmatched to any gene: 2. CDR3 DNA: TGTGCCAGCAGTCCGGGACTAGCGGGGGACATTCAGTACTTC. This encodes CASSPGLAGDIQYF.

The rearrangement links TRBV14 to TRBJ2-7; unclear D gene. This CDR3 comprises 13 residues. Germline V gene lookup returns CDR1 SGHDN and CDR2 FVKESK. The V end was cut by 0 bases, the J end by 5 bases, with 8 bases between. This CDR3 is CASSQDRVNEQYF. The CDR3 DNA follows: TGTGCCAGCAGCCAAGATCGGGTGAACGAGCAGTACTTC.

The genes are TRBV28 and TRBJ2-4, with a weak D call TRBD1 (5 bases). The CDR3 spans 14 residues. V gave up 2 bases and J gave up 11 bases, with 16 bases separating them. Germline CDR1 MDHEN, CDR2 SYDVKM. The CDR3 sequence is CASSLRAGIKVQYF. For the CDR3, the DNA is TGTGCCAGCAGTTTAAGGGCAGGGATTAAGGTTCAGTACTTC.

The gene calls are TRBV13 and TRBJ2-2; 16 bases agree with TRBD2. J lost 3 bases, V lost 8 bases, and 6 bases had no gene match. CDR3 length: 17 residues. CDR1 is PRHDT, CDR2 FYEKMQ, per germline (reference sequence). The CDR3 reads CASAGGTSGGDTGELFF. CDR3 bases: TGTGCCAGCGCCGGCGGGACTAGCGGGGGGGACACCGGGGAGCTGTTTTTT.

The chain has TRBV6-1 and TRBJ1-2; D perhaps matches TRBD1 (5 bases). Trimming pared 0 bases from V and 4 bases from J, leaving 12 bases between. Germline values: CDR1 MNHNS, CDR2 SASEGT. The CDR3 runs 15 residues. CDR3 in DNA: TGTGCCAGCAGTGAAGCTTTGGACATCTTCTATGGCTACACCTTC. It codes for CASSEALDIFYGYTF.

The chain is built from TRBV7-9 and TRBJ1-4, with no clear D. This CDR3 has 13 amino acids. The germline gives CDR1 SEHNR, CDR2 FQNEAQ (reference sequence). Deletions cut 6 bases from V and 5 bases from J, with 10 bases between. Here the CDR3 reads CASREEINEKLFF. The CDR3 DNA follows: TGTGCCAGCAGAGAGGAGATAAATGAAAAACTGTTTTTT.

The rearrangement links TRBV12-2 to TRBJ2-7; no DNA check was done on the table's D call, TRBD1. TRBV12-2 is a pseudogene locus. This CDR3 comprises 15 residues. The CDR3 region has the DNA TGTGCAAGTCGCTTAGTACGACAGGGTAACTACGAGCAGTACTTC. As protein: CASRLVRQGNYEQYF.

The chain has TRBV6-1 and TRBJ2-7, with TRBD2 identical over 8 bases. Unmatched junction bases numbered 9, after V lost 2 bases and J lost 3 bases. CDR1 is MNHNS, CDR2 SASEGT, per germline. This CDR3 is 16 amino acids long. In nucleotides, the CDR3 is TGTGCCAGCAGTGAACTGGACGGGGGGGCTTACTACGAGCAGTACTTC. Translation: CASSELDGGAYYEQYF.

V is TRBV30 and J is TRBJ1-2; D may be TRBD1 (5 bases). The V end was cut by 3 bases, the J end by 8 bases, with 16 bases between. Germline CDR1 GTSNPN, CDR2 SVGIG (reference sequence). CDR3 length: 13 residues. CDR3 DNA sequence: TGTGCCTGGAGAGACGGACAAATCGACGGCTACACCTTC. Its protein product is CAWRDGQIDGYTF.

This clone was observed once. V usage is TRBV19 and J usage is TRBJ1-2, with TRBD1 matching 9 bases. The length of the CDR3 is 15 residues. V lost 5 bases and J lost 4; bases outside the gene matches: 8. CDR1 and CDR2 (germline): LNHDA, SQIVND (reference sequence). DNA of the CDR3: TGTGCCAGTAGTGCCGGGACAGGGCGAAGCTATGGCTACACCTTC. Amino acids: CASSAGTGRSYGYTF.

The chain employs TRBV13 and TRBJ2-3; 8 bases are shared with TRBD1. Per the germline V gene, CDR1 is PRHDT and CDR2 is FYEKMQ (reference sequence). CDR3 length: 14 residues. The J segment lost 6 bases and the V segment lost 8 bases, leaving 10 bases of the junction unmatched. The CDR3 here is CASQPAGGRDTQYF. The CDR3 region has the DNA TGTGCCAGCCAACCGGCAGGGGGCAGGGATACGCAGTATTTT.

The chain joins TRBV11-1 to TRBJ1-1; possibly TRBD1 for D (5 bases). V lost 2 bases, J lost 4 bases, and 5 bases lay in between. Germline V CDR1 and CDR2: SGHAT, FQDESV (reference sequence). The CDR3 has 12 residues. The CDR3 is CASSLRGTEAFF. CDR3 bases: TGTGCCAGCAGCTTAAGGGGCACTGAAGCTTTCTTT.

This chain connects TRBV13 to TRBJ2-1, with D perhaps TRBD1 (6 bases). The length of the CDR3 is 19 residues. Germline V CDR1 and CDR2: PRHDT, FYEKMQ (reference sequence). V lost 5 bases and J lost 7, with 30 bases in between. CDR3 region: CASSSGLEVNRAAQNEQFF. In nucleotides, the CDR3 is TGTGCCAGCAGCAGTGGACTCGAGGTAAACAGGGCCGCACAGAATGAGCAGTTCTTC.

The rearrangement joins TRBV15 to TRBJ2-5, with a possible D match to TRBD2 (6 bases). Germline CDR1 reads LNHNV; CDR2 reads YYDKDF (reference sequence). V was cut by 0 bases and J by 2 bases, with 7 bases left in between. CDR3 length: 14 residues. CDR3 sequence (DNA): TGTGCCACCAGCAGAGAAGGAGGGCAAGAGACCCAGTACTTC. Protein: CATSREGGQETQYF.

This chain joins TRBV2 and TRBJ2-5; tentatively, D is TRBD2 (6 bases). V gave up 2 bases and J gave up 5 bases, with 18 bases separating them. The CDR3 runs to 16 residues. Germline V gene sequence: CDR1 SNHLY, CDR2 FYNNEI. CDR3 sequence reads: CASSELVAEPLETQYF. The CDR3 region has the DNA TGTGCCAGCAGTGAATTGGTAGCGGAACCCCTGGAGACCCAGTACTTC.